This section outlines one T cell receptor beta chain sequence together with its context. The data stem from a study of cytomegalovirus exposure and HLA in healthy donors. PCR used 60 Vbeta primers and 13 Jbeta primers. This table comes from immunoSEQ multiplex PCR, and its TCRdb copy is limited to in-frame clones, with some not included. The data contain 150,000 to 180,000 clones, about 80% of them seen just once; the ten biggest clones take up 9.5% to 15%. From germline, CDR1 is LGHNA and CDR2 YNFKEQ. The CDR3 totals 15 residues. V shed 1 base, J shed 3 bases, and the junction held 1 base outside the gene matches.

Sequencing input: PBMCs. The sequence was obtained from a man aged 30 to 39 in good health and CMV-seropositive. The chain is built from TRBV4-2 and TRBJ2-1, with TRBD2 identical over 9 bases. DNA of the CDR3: TGTGCCAGCAGCCAAGTAGCGGGAGTCTACAATGAGCAGTTCTTC. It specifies CASSQVAGVYNEQFF.